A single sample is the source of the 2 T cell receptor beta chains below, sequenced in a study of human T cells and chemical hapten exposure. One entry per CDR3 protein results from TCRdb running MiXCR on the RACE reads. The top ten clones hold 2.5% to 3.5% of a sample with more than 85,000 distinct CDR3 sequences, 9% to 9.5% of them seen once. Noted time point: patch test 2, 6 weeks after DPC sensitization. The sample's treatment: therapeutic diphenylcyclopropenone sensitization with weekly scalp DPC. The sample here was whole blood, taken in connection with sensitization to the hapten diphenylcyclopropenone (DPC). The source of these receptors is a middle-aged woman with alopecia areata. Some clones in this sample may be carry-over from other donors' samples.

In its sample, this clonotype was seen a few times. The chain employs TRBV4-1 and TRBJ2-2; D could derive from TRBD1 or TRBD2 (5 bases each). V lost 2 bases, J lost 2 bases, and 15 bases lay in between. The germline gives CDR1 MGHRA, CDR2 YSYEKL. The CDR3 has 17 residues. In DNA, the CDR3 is TGCGCCAGCAGCCAACTATTAGGGACCTCTAACACCGGGGAGCTGTTTTTT. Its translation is CASSQLLGTSNTGELFF.

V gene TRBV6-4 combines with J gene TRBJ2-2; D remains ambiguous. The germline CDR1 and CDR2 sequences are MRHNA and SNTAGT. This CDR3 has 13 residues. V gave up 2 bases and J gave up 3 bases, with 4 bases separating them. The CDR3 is CASSDRYTGELFF. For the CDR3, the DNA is TGTGCCAGCAGTGACAGGTACACCGGGGAGCTGTTTTTT.